These 23 T cell receptor beta chains originate from one sample sequenced in a study of cytomegalovirus exposure and HLA in healthy donors. This PCR relied on a set of 60 Vbeta primers and 13 Jbeta primers. Some clones are missing from TCRdb's copy, which holds only in-frame ones; the method was immunoSEQ multiplex PCR. The table includes roughly 120,000 clones, roughly 70% detected once. Sequenced: PBMCs. Source of these receptors: a woman aged 18-29 years in good health and CMV-seronegative.

V is TRBV5-4 and J is TRBJ1-6; no clear D gene. The ends were cut back, 3 bases at V and 0 bases at J, with 10 bases in the middle. CDR1 and CDR2 from the germline V gene are SGHNT and YYREEE (reference sequence). There are 16 residues in the CDR3. CDR3 amino acids: CASSSRRSSYNSPLHF. CDR3 in DNA: TGTGCCAGCAGCTCTCGGAGAAGCTCCTATAATTCACCCCTCCACTTT.

The table lists this clone with a count of one. The genes are TRBV7-9 and TRBJ1-1; D is uncertain. Germline CDR1 SEHNR, CDR2 FQNEAQ (reference sequence). The germline V and J ends were trimmed by 5 bases and 3 bases, with 13 bases remaining between them. The CDR3 contains 14 residues. This chain's CDR3 is CASSPTRPDTEAFF. The CDR3 bases are TGTGCCAGCAGCCCGACCAGGCCCGACACTGAAGCTTTCTTT.

The genes are TRBV28 and TRBJ1-1; D unclear. CDR1 and CDR2 (germline): MDHEN, SYDVKM. The CDR3 extends over 14 amino acids. Trimming cost V 6 bases and J 0 bases, with 11 bases left between them. CDR3 coding DNA: TGTGCCAGCAGATACAGACCCATGAACACTGAAGCTTTCTTT. Translation: CASRYRPMNTEAFF.

The rearrangement uses TRBV2 and TRBJ2-1, with TRBD1 identical over 8 bases. The germline CDR1 and CDR2 sequences are SNHLY and FYNNEI. The CDR3 covers 14 residues. Losses at the gene ends were 7 bases for V and 8 bases for J; bases not matched to a gene: 10. The CDR3, as DNA: TGTGCCAGCATACCAGGACAGGGCATCGATGAGCAGTTCTTC. Translated: CASIPGQGIDEQFF.

This clone came up once. The chain employs TRBV25-1 and TRBJ1-2; D is ambiguous. This CDR3 is 12 amino acids long. V was cut by 3 bases and J by 9 bases, with 11 bases left in between. Germline-derived CDR1 and CDR2 are MGHDK and SYGVNS. For the CDR3, the DNA is TGTGCCAGCAGTGACTTTTGGCAGAGCTACACCTTC. It is translated as CASSDFWQSYTF.

The V and J genes are TRBV5-1 and TRBJ2-1, with 7 bases identical to TRBD2. J lost 2 bases, V lost 6 bases, and 8 bases had no gene match. The CDR3 runs to 15 residues. Germline V CDR1 and CDR2: SGHRS, YFSETQ. CDR3 DNA sequence: TGCGCCAGCACCCCAATCCGGGGGGCCTACAATGAGCAGTTCTTC. Amino acid sequence: CASTPIRGAYNEQFF. Using reference TRBV5-1 and TRBJ2-1 for the parts outside the CDR3, the full variable domain is KAGVTQTPRYLIKTRGQQVTLSCSPISGHRSVSWYQQTPGQGLQFLFEYFSETQRNKGNFPGRFSGRQFSNSRSEMNVSTLELGDSALYLCASTPIRGAYNEQFFGPGTRLTVL.

This chain uses TRBV28 with TRBJ2-7; D unclear. This CDR3 comprises 13 residues. Germline V gives CDR1 MDHEN, CDR2 SYDVKM. V lost 2 bases and J lost 3, with 8 bases in between. Here the CDR3 DNA reads TGTGCCAGCAGTTTACCGACTGGCTACGAGCAGTACTTC. Translated: CASSLPTGYEQYF.

The genes are TRBV21-1 and TRBJ1-5; the table's D gene call, TRBD1, was not cross checked with the DNA. TRBV21-1 has pseudogene status. The CDR3 length is 16 residues. CDR3 loop: CASSLNRRPSNQPQHF. The CDR3 nucleotides read TGTGCCAGCAGCTTAAACAGGCGGCCAAGCAATCAGCCCCAGCATTTT.

This chain connects TRBV30 to TRBJ1-5; 7 nucleotides line up with TRBD1. Germline V CDR1 and CDR2: GTSNPN, SVGIG (reference sequence). V dropped 0 bases and J dropped 3; count of bases not matched to a gene: 2. This CDR3 has 14 amino acids. The CDR3 bases are TGTGCCTGGAGTGTAGGGACAGACAATCAGCCCCAGCATTTT. This codes for CAWSVGTDNQPQHF.

The V and J genes are TRBV27 and TRBJ2-1; 7 positions agree with TRBD2. CDR1 and CDR2 from the germline V gene are MNHEY and SMNVEV (reference sequence). J was trimmed by 5 bases and V by 3 bases; bases with no gene match: 13. This CDR3 has 17 residues. The CDR3 region is CASSLRWLGGTNNEQFF. The CDR3 DNA is TGTGCCAGCAGTTTGCGGTGGCTTGGGGGGACTAACAATGAGCAGTTCTTC.

The V gene is TRBV6-5, the J gene TRBJ1-2; possible D gene TRBD1, 6 bases. The ends were cut back, 2 bases at V and 2 bases at J, with 12 bases in the middle. Germline V gives CDR1 MNHEY, CDR2 SVGAGI. The CDR3 has 15 residues. The CDR3 protein is CASSYLVQGNYGYTF. In DNA form, the CDR3 reads TGTGCCAGCAGTTACCTAGTACAGGGAAACTATGGCTACACCTTC.

This clone showed up just once. This chain uses TRBV4-1 with TRBJ2-7; TRBD1 matches at 8 bases. Trimming took 4 bases from V and 0 from J; bases not matched to a gene: 5. The CDR3 has 15 residues. Germline CDR1 MGHRA, CDR2 YSYEKL. The CDR3 reads CASSPMTGASYEQYF. The DNA for the CDR3 is TGCGCCAGCAGCCCTATGACAGGGGCCTCCTACGAGCAGTACTTC.

The genes are TRBV4-1 and TRBJ1-4, with TRBD1 as a possible D gene (6 bases). The V gene lost 3 bases and the J gene lost 4 bases, with 15 bases spanning the gap. The CDR3 runs to 16 residues. Per germline, CDR1 MGHRA and CDR2 YSYEKL. CDR3 loop: CASSQKVRDNNEKLFF. The CDR3 nucleotides are TGCGCCAGCAGCCAGAAGGTCCGGGACAATAATGAAAAACTGTTTTTT.

The chain couples TRBV7-8 to TRBJ2-7, with D perhaps TRBD1 (5 bases). The CDR3 covers 13 residues. With 4 bases removed from V and 3 bases from J, the gap between germline ends came to 10 bases. CDR1 and CDR2 from the germline V gene are SGHVS and FQNEAQ. CDR3: CASSSSTVYEQYF. The DNA of the CDR3 is TGTGCCAGCAGCTCTTCGACAGTCTACGAGCAGTACTTC.

This sequence joins TRBV4-2 and TRBJ1-4, with TRBD1 matching over 7 bases. Per the germline V gene, CDR1 is LGHNA and CDR2 is YNFKEQ. Trimming cost V 0 bases and J 1 base; bases outside gene matches: 2. The CDR3 is 16 residues long. The CDR3: CASSQEGQITNEKLFF. Here the CDR3 DNA reads TGTGCCAGCAGCCAAGAGGGACAGATAACTAATGAAAAACTGTTTTTT.

The CDR3 loop reads CASRTSGTHTGELFF. Written as DNA, the CDR3 is TGTGCCAGCAGAACCTCCGGGACACACACCGGGGAGCTGTTTTTT. The chain couples TRBV6-5 to TRBJ2-2; perhaps TRBD1 as D (6 bases). The CDR3 consists of 15 residues. Deletions cut 6 bases from V and 3 bases from J, with 14 bases between. The germline gives CDR1 MNHEY, CDR2 SVGAGI.

V is TRBV7-8 and J is TRBJ2-3, with TRBD1 matching over 7 bases. The germline V gene has CDR1 SGHVS and CDR2 FQNEAQ. With V trimmed by 4 bases and J by 0 bases, 13 bases remained unmatched. This CDR3 is built from 18 residues. As DNA, the CDR3 is TGTGCCAGCAGCTCCGACGATGGGACAGCGTTTAGCACAGATACGCAGTATTTT. This encodes CASSSDDGTAFSTDTQYF.

The chain uses TRBV28 and TRBJ1-1, with no clear D. Per the germline V gene, CDR1 is MDHEN and CDR2 is SYDVKM. The CDR3 has 14 amino acids. V lost 6 bases and J 3 bases, leaving 14 bases between the germline ends. CDR3 nucleotides: TGTGCCAGCAGGAGGGAATTGGCGGACACTGAAGCTTTCTTT. It encodes CASRRELADTEAFF.

The chain couples TRBV5-1 to TRBJ1-1, with D possibly TRBD1 on 5 matching bases. V gave up 0 bases and J gave up 1 base, with 16 bases separating them. CDR3 size: 17 residues. Germline values: CDR1 SGHRS, CDR2 YFSETQ. The CDR3 DNA is TGCGCCAGCAGCTTGGGGGCAGGTGACAGAAGGAACACTGAAGCTTTCTTT. Translated, it gives CASSLGAGDRRNTEAFF. The whole variable domain, filled in from reference TRBV5-1 and TRBJ1-1, reads KAGVTQTPRYLIKTRGQQVTLSCSPISGHRSVSWYQQTPGQGLQFLFEYFSETQRNKGNFPGRFSGRQFSNSRSEMNVSTLELGDSALYLCASSLGAGDRRNTEAFFGQGTRLTVV.

V usage is TRBV6-1 and J usage is TRBJ1-4; no reliable D call. Trimming took off 8 bases at V and 3 bases at J, with 10 bases between the two ends. The CDR3 spans 13 residues. Germline CDR1 MNHNS, CDR2 SASEGT. The chain's CDR3 is CASPQAANEKLFF. The CDR3 DNA reads as TGTGCCAGCCCTCAAGCGGCTAATGAAAAACTGTTTTTT.

The chain joins TRBV6-1 to TRBJ1-2, with TRBD1 as a possible D gene (5 bases). Germline CDR1 reads MNHNS; CDR2 reads SASEGT. Trimming left V 6 bases short and J 7 bases short, with 12 bases between. The CDR3 is made up of 12 amino acids. The CDR3 region is CASSPGGFGYTF. Here the CDR3 DNA reads TGTGCCAGCAGCCCTGGGGGGTTTGGCTACACCTTC.

The rearrangement links TRBV10-1 to TRBJ1-1, with 8 positions matching TRBD1. J lost 7 bases, V lost 1 base, and 5 bases had no gene match. The CDR3 is made up of 14 amino acids. Germline V lookup: CDR1 WNHNN, CDR2 SYGVQD (reference sequence). The CDR3 here is CASSEFGQGLEAFF. CDR3 DNA sequence: TGCGCCAGCAGTGAGTTCGGACAGGGACTTGAAGCTTTCTTT.

V is TRBV6-1 and J is TRBJ1-4, with D possibly matching TRBD1 (5 bases). The CDR3 totals 14 residues. V was shortened by 2 bases and J by 8 bases, with 12 bases between the two germline ends. The germline V gene encodes CDR1 MNHNS and CDR2 SASEGT. The CDR3 DNA follows: TGTGCCAGCAGTGAATTGGGGGGGAGGGAAAAACTGTTTTTT. Its protein is CASSELGGREKLFF.